Presented here are 17 T cell receptor beta chains from one specimen sequenced in a study of blood T cells in healthy people across ages. Primed by a sample-barcoded 5' primer and a J-beta primer mix, a second PCR proceeded for 7 to 11 cycles. TCRdb reprocessed the 5' RACE reads with MiXCR, giving one entry per CDR3 protein. The sample includes around 1,800,000 distinct CDR3 sequences, around 42% seen only once; the top ten take about 23%. The source material was blood. The receptor source for this set is a human donor in good health.

The chain joins TRBV5-1 to TRBJ2-7; 7 bases are shared with TRBD1. Germline V gives CDR1 SGHRS, CDR2 YFSETQ. The CDR3 sequence is 14 residues long. The V and J ends lost 5 bases and 2 bases, in that order; junction bases with no gene match: 7. CDR3 sequence reads: CASRSGQLPYEQYF. The CDR3 region has the DNA TGCGCCAGCAGATCGGGACAGCTACCCTACGAGCAGTACTTC.

The chain uses TRBV7-2 and TRBJ2-5; 7 bases are a match to TRBD1. Germline assignment: CDR1 SGHTA and CDR2 FQGNSA. This CDR3 spans 15 amino acids. V lost 2 bases, J lost 2 bases, and 5 bases stayed unmatched. CDR3 region: CASSLTGQVQETQYF. Here the CDR3 DNA reads TGTGCCAGCAGCTTAACCGGACAGGTACAAGAGACCCAGTACTTC.

This clonotype showed up just a few times. The chain is built from TRBV4-3 and TRBJ1-1; 7 bases fit TRBD1. The CDR3 runs to 15 residues. With 1 base clipped from V and 6 bases from J, the junction kept 8 bases outside the gene matches. Germline V gene sequence: CDR1 LGHNA, CDR2 YSLEER. The DNA of the CDR3 is TGCGCCAGCAGCCAAGTGGAGGGGGCGGAATCTGAAGCTTTCTTT. It encodes CASSQVEGAESEAFF.

The genes are TRBV5-5 and TRBJ1-1; possibly TRBD1 for D (6 bases). The V and J ends lost 4 bases and 3 bases respectively, with 13 bases between them. The CDR3 spans 14 residues. Germline assignment: CDR1 SGHKS and CDR2 YYEKEE (reference sequence). CDR3 region: CASSEGGMDTEAFF. The CDR3 coding sequence is TGTGCCAGCAGCGAGGGGGGGATGGACACTGAAGCTTTCTTT.

This clonotype was picked up one time. V is TRBV7-2 and J is TRBJ2-4, with 7 bases aligning to TRBD1. CDR3 length: 13 residues. The germline V gene encodes CDR1 SGHTA and CDR2 FQGNSA. With V trimmed by 6 bases and J by 15 bases, 14 bases remained unmatched. The CDR3 loop is CASRLGGEETRYF. CDR3 nucleotide sequence: TGTGCCAGCAGACTAGGGGGCGAAGAGACCCGGTACTTC.

The rearrangement links TRBV20-1 to TRBJ2-7; D is unresolved. Germline V gives CDR1 DFQATT, CDR2 SNEGSKA (reference sequence). The ends were cut back, 3 bases at V and 7 bases at J, with 13 bases in the middle. The CDR3 is made up of 12 amino acids. This CDR3 is CSASARVWEQYF. The CDR3 DNA follows: TGCAGTGCTAGCGCCCGCGTGTGGGAGCAGTACTTC.

The V call is TRBV6-5, the J call TRBJ1-5; D unclear. V was trimmed by 3 bases and J by 5 bases, leaving 14 bases between them. This CDR3 is 15 amino acids long. From germline, CDR1 is MNHEY and CDR2 SVGAGI. The CDR3 DNA sequence: TGTGCCAGCAGTTATAGGCGGGCTAAGGATCAGCCCCAGCATTTT. It yields the protein CASSYRRAKDQPQHF.

The chain employs TRBV6-5 and TRBJ2-5; 9 bases align to TRBD2. V was pared by 7 bases and J by 5 bases, with 5 bases of the junction left unmatched. Germline V CDR1 and CDR2: MNHEY, SVGAGI. This CDR3 has 13 amino acids. The CDR3 loop reads CASTQSGGETQYF. The CDR3 DNA sequence: TGTGCCAGCACCCAAAGCGGGGGGGAGACCCAGTACTTC.

The rearrangement uses TRBV4-3 and TRBJ1-4; D is unclear. The V gene lost 4 bases and the J gene lost 4 bases, with 13 bases spanning the gap. Per the germline V gene, CDR1 is LGHNA and CDR2 is YSLEER. The length of the CDR3 is 15 residues. The CDR3 region has the DNA TGCGCCAGCAGCCCCCGCCCCCTCGTTAATGAAAAACTGTTTTTT. As protein: CASSPRPLVNEKLFF.

This clonotype was seen more than once but under ten times. The V gene is TRBV20-1, the J gene TRBJ1-2; 9 bases line up with TRBD1. V shed 4 bases and J 2 bases; nucleotides not matched to a gene: 8. The CDR3 extends over 15 amino acids. Germline V CDR1 and CDR2: DFQATT, SNEGSKA (reference sequence). The CDR3 sequence: CSAKKPGTGNYGYTF. In DNA form, the CDR3 reads TGCAGTGCTAAGAAGCCCGGGACAGGGAACTATGGCTACACCTTC.

V is TRBV7-2 and J is TRBJ2-5; D not certain. The J call is uncertain, as TRBJ2-7 better fits the DNA end. The V gene's germline CDR1 is SGHTA and CDR2 FQGNSA. CDR3 length: 12 residues. The CDR3 bases are TGTGCCAGCAGTTCAGGATGGCTCGAGCAGTACTTC. This codes for CASSSGWLEQYF.

This clonotype was observed a few times. The chain joins TRBV12-3 or TRBV12-4 to TRBJ2-6; D is uncertain. V was cut by 5 bases and J by 1 base, with 9 bases left in between. The CDR3 covers 15 residues. The CDR3 loop is CASSPYTSGANVLTF. The CDR3 nucleotides read TGTGCCAGCAGTCCATACACATCTGGGGCCAACGTCCTGACTTTC.

J is TRBJ2-2 and V is TRBV9; D ambiguous. This CDR3 is built from 13 residues. Germline-derived CDR1 and CDR2 are SGDLS and YYNGEE. Deletions cut 2 bases from V and 5 bases from J, with 7 bases between. CDR3 loop: CASSVFLTGELFF. The CDR3 coding sequence is TGTGCCAGCAGCGTCTTCCTTACCGGGGAGCTGTTTTTT.

The CDR3: CSARDRIRPGELFF. The DNA of the CDR3 is TGCAGTGCTAGAGATCGGATCCGGCCCGGGGAGCTGTTTTTT. The J gene is TRBJ2-2, the V gene TRBV20-1; D not certain. The CDR3 extends over 14 amino acids. Between the trimmed V and J ends, which lost 0 bases and 6 bases, there was a span of 11 bases. From germline, CDR1 is DFQATT and CDR2 SNEGSKA (reference sequence).

This clonotype was seen a few times. The rearrangement uses TRBV7-6 and TRBJ1-2; 7 bases are shared with TRBD1. V was clipped by 3 bases and J by 6 bases; unmatched bases: 1. The germline V gene has CDR1 SGHVS and CDR2 FNYEAQ. The CDR3 is made up of 12 amino acids. DNA of the CDR3: TGTGCCAGCAGCTTCCAGGGGGATGGCTACACCTTC. Protein: CASSFQGDGYTF.

The chain couples TRBV20-1 to TRBJ2-3; 11 bases agree with TRBD2. Germline CDR1 and CDR2: DFQATT and SNEGSKA (reference sequence). This CDR3 spans 18 amino acids. After removal of 4 bases from V and 0 bases from J, the junction contained 12 bases not matched to a gene. CDR3 protein: CSAKTAQLAGASTDTQYF. As DNA, the CDR3 is TGCAGTGCTAAGACTGCTCAACTAGCGGGGGCCAGCACAGATACGCAGTATTTT.

This rearrangement joins TRBV6-1 to TRBJ1-5; no clear D. Germline V gene data show CDR1 as MNHNS and CDR2 as SASEGT. CDR3 length equals 13 residues. V shed 3 bases and J shed 5 bases, with 8 bases lying between them. The DNA for the CDR3 is TGTGCCAGCAGTGACAGCTCTTATCAGCCCCAGCATTTT. Its protein product is CASSDSSYQPQHF.